The rows below give T cell receptor beta chains drawn from one sample of a study of blood T cell repertoires in COVID-19. The table came from immunoSEQ multiplex PCR; TCRdb's copy has only in-frame clones and leaves some out. The data show some 150,000 clones, approximately 92% seen once. Sequencing was performed on peripheral blood. The receptors originated from a woman aged 35 to 49 with acute or convalescent COVID-19. CDR3s include the opening cysteine and the closing phenylalanine or tryptophan. The D gene is left open where the match is weak. Expanded clones are given a class, and other clones once, few, many or no size at all.

-	-	TRBV21-1	TRBJ2-1	TGTGCCAGCATCTCAGCGGATCTCTCCTACAATGAGCAGTTCTTC	CASISADLSYNEQFF
-	-	TRBV2	TRBJ1-1	TGTGCCAGCAGTGAAGCGGGGCCGCTGAACACTGAAGCTTTCTTT	CASSEAGPLNTEAFF
-	-	TRBV18	TRBJ2-5	TGTGCCAGCTCACGTCACATGAAAGAGACCCAGTACTTC	CASSRHMKETQYF
-	-	TRBV7-6	TRBJ2-5	TGTGCCAGCAGCCCCCATGGGCCGGCGAATGAAGAGACCCAGTACTTC	CASSPHGPANEETQYF
few	TRBD1	TRBV18	TRBJ1-1	TGTGCCAGCTCACCACTCCCCTTGACAGGGCAGAACACTGAAGCTTTCTTT	CASSPLPLTGQNTEAFF
-	-	TRBV5-1	TRBJ1-3	TGCGCCAGCAGCTTGGCCGATCCTAGCTCTGGAAACACCATATATTTT	CASSLADPSSGNTIYF
few	TRBD1	TRBV6-5	TRBJ1-5	TGTGCCAGCAGGAGAGACAGGGGGTGGGTAGAGCCCCAGCATTTT	CASRRDRGWVEPQHF
-	-	TRBV24-1	TRBJ1-5	TGTGCCACCAGTGACTACTTTAGCAATCAGCCCCAGCATTTT	CATSDYFSNQPQHF
once	TRBD2	TRBV18	TRBJ2-7	TGTGCCAGCTCACCATTTCGACTAGCGGGGACCTACGAGCAGTACTTC	CASSPFRLAGTYEQYF
-	TRBD2	TRBV7-3	TRBJ2-3	TGTGCCAGCAGCGCACGCGGGGGGCCCACAGATACGCAGTATTTT	CASSARGGPTDTQYF
-	TRBD1	TRBV9	TRBJ2-7	TGTGCCAGCAGCGTAGCTTTCGACAGGGTCGAGCAGTACTTC	CASSVAFDRVEQYF
-	-	TRBV2	TRBJ1-6	TGTGCCAGCAGTGAAGGGGGGGGGTCCTATAATTCACCCCTCCACTTT	CASSEGGGSYNSPLHF
-	TRBD2	TRBV7-3	TRBJ2-1	TGTGCCAGCAGCTACATCCATCCTAGCGGTGACTACAATGAGCAGTTCTTC	CASSYIHPSGDYNEQFF
-	-	TRBV30	TRBJ2-1	TGTGCCTGGAACAGGGTCAATGAGCAGTTCTTC	CAWNRVNEQFF
-	TRBD2	TRBV9	TRBJ2-5	TGTGCCAGCAGCGTAGCGGGGACTAGCGGGATGCAAGAGACCCAGTACTTC	CASSVAGTSGMQETQYF
once	TRBD1	TRBV10-3	TRBJ2-7	TGTGCCATCAGTGAGACAGGGGATCGCGGCGAGCAGTACTTC	CAISETGDRGEQYF
few	-	TRBV9	TRBJ1-5	TGTGCCAGCAGCGTAGAGCCTTCGGGGGAGTTACAGCCCCAGCATTTT	CASSVEPSGELQPQHF
-	-	TRBV3-1/TRBV3-2	TRBJ1-2	TGTGCCAGCAGCCCTAGTCCCCGGGGGGGACACTATGGCTACACCTTC	CASSPSPRGGHYGYTF
-	-	TRBV21-1	TRBJ1-3	TGTGCCAGCAGCAAAGTTTTCAGGGACTCTGGAAACACCATATATTTT	CASSKVFRDSGNTIYF
-	TRBD1	TRBV2	TRBJ2-1	TGTGCCAGCAGTGAAATGGGACAGGGGCACAATGAGCAGTTCTTC	CASSEMGQGHNEQFF
many	TRBD2	TRBV7-9	TRBJ2-3	TGTGCCAGCAGCTTAACTAGCGGGAGGATTACAGATACGCAGTATTTT	CASSLTSGRITDTQYF
-	-	TRBV11-2	TRBJ2-1	TGTGCCAGCAGCTCCCCAAGGGATGGAGGGCCAAAATACAATGAGCAGTTCTTC	CASSSPRDGGPKYNEQFF
-	-	TRBV27	TRBJ2-7	TGTGCCAGCAGTTTTGGGCTGAGAGGGAGCTACGAGCAGTACTTC	CASSFGLRGSYEQYF
-	-	TRBV6-5	TRBJ1-1	TGTGCCAGCAGTTTCGGGACAATCAACACTGAAGCTTTCTTT	CASSFGTINTEAFF
-	-	TRBV5-8	TRBJ1-5	TGTGCCAGCAGCTTGGGGACAGAGAGCAATCAGCCCCAGCATTTT	CASSLGTESNQPQHF
-	TRBD2	TRBV18	TRBJ2-1	TGTGCCAGCTCACCACGGACTAGCGGGAGAGGGCCCTACAATGAGCAGTTCTTC	CASSPRTSGRGPYNEQFF